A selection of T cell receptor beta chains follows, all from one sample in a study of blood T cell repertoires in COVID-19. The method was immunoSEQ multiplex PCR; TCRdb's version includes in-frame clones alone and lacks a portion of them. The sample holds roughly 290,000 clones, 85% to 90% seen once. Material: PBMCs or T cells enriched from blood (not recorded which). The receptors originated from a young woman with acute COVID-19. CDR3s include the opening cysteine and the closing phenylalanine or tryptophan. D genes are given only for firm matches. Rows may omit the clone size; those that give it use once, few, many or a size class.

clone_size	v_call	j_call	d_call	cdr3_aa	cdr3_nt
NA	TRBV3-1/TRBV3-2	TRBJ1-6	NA	CASSHLRSYNSPLHF	TGTGCCAGCAGCCATCTGAGGTCCTATAATTCACCCCTCCACTTT
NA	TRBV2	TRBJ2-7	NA	CASSVSSDGRGEQYF	TGTGCCAGCAGTGTTTCCAGCGACGGCAGGGGCGAGCAGTACTTC
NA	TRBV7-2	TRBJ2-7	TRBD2	CASSLDLAGSSYEQYF	TGTGCCAGCAGCTTAGATCTAGCGGGATCGTCCTACGAGCAGTACTTC
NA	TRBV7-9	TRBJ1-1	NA	CASSLSRVITEAFF	TGTGCCAGCAGCTTATCGAGGGTTATCACTGAAGCTTTCTTT
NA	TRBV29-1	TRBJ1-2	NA	CSVEGSPYGYTF	TGCAGCGTTGAGGGCAGCCCATATGGCTACACCTTC
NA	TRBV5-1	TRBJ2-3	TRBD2	CASSLTLADTDTQYF	TGCGCCAGCAGCTTAACCCTAGCGGATACAGATACGCAGTATTTT
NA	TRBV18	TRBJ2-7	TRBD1	CASSTRGTGDKDEQYF	TGTGCCAGCTCAACGAGGGGCACAGGGGACAAGGACGAGCAGTACTTC
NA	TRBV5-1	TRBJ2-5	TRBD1	CASRKGDRGVQETQYF	TGCGCCAGCAGGAAAGGGGACAGGGGCGTCCAAGAGACCCAGTACTTC
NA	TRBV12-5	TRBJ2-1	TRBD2	CASGHSRDGGLAFNEQFF	TGTGCTAGTGGCCACTCCCGCGACGGCGGACTAGCCTTCAATGAGCAGTTCTTC
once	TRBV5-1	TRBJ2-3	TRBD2	CASSFGALSSGRGDTQYF	TGCGCCAGCAGCTTTGGGGCATTATCTAGCGGGAGAGGAGATACGCAGTATTTT
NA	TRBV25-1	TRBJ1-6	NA	CASRTGGGSSPLHF	TGTGCCAGCCGAACGGGGGGGGGAAGTTCACCCCTCCACTTT
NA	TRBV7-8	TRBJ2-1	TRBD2	CASSRGGSSGSSYNEQFF	TGTGCCAGCAGCCGAGGTGGATCGAGCGGGAGCTCCTACAATGAGCAGTTCTTC
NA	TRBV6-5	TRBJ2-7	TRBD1	CASRDGQGSYEQYF	TGTGCCAGCAGAGACGGACAGGGTTCCTACGAGCAGTACTTC
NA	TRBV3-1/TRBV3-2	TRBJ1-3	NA	CASSPHGQRGNTIYF	TGTGCCAGCAGCCCACACGGTCAGCGTGGAAACACCATATATTTT
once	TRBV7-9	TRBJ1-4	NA	CASSLLSLQGGEKLFF	TGTGCCAGCAGCTTACTTTCCTTGCAGGGTGGTGAAAAACTGTTTTTT
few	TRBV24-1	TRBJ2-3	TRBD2	CATSGPTLLAASTDTQYF	TGTGCCACCAGTGGCCCTACCCTTCTAGCGGCTAGCACAGATACGCAGTATTTT
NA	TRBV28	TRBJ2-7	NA	CASSLRDRQRSCEQYF	TGTGCCAGCAGCTTACGAGACCGACAGAGAAGTTGCGAGCAGTACTTC
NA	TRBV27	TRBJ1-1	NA	CASSPTRQMNTEAFF	TGTGCCAGCAGCCCTACACGACAGATGAACACTGAAGCTTTCTTT
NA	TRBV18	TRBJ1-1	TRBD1	CASTPDRAVNTEAFF	TGTGCCAGCACTCCCGACAGGGCAGTGAACACTGAAGCTTTCTTT
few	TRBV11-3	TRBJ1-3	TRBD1	CASWTGHGNTIYF	TGTGCCAGCTGGACAGGGCACGGAAACACCATATATTTT
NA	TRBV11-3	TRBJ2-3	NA	CASSSNTAAEGTDTQYF	TGTGCCAGCAGCTCCAATACGGCAGCGGAAGGCACAGATACGCAGTATTTT
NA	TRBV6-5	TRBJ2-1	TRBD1	CASRHDRGAYNEQFF	TGTGCCAGCAGACACGACAGGGGCGCCTACAATGAGCAGTTCTTC
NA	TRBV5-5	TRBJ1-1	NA	CASSLWSGTEAFF	TGTGCCAGCAGCTTGTGGAGTGGCACTGAAGCTTTCTTT
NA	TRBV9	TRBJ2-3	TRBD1	CASSARTGSSTDTQYF	TGTGCCAGCAGCGCCCGGACAGGGTCTAGCACAGATACGCAGTATTTT
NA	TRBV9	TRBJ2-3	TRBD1	CASSGGRTGMTDTQYF	TGTGCCAGCAGCGGGGGGAGGACAGGGATGACAGATACGCAGTATTTT
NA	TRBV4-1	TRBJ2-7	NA	CASSQEHDSYEQYF	TGCGCCAGCAGCCAAGAACACGACTCCTACGAGCAGTACTTC
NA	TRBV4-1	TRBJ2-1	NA	CASSQAGLTITKGAYNEQFF	TGCGCCAGCAGCCAAGCTGGGCTGACAATAACCAAGGGAGCTTACAATGAGCAGTTCTTC
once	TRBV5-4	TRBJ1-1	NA	CASSFEQSGVTEAFF	TGTGCCAGCAGCTTCGAACAATCAGGGGTCACTGAAGCTTTCTTT
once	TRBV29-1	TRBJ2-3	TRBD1	CSAIRTGGTDTQYF	TGCAGCGCTATACGGACAGGAGGCACAGATACGCAGTATTTT
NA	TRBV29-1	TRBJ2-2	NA	CSVGGHYTGELFF	TGCAGCGTTGGGGGCCATTACACCGGGGAGCTGTTTTTT
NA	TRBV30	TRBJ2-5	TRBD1	CAWRPQGVGETQYF	TGTGCCTGGAGGCCTCAGGGGGTTGGAGAGACCCAGTACTTC
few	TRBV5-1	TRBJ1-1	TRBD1	CASSLTGGIPEAFF	TGCGCCAGCAGCTTAACAGGGGGGATCCCTGAAGCTTTCTTT
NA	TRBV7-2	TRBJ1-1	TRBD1	CASSPYRGRTEAFF	TGTGCCAGCAGCCCCTACAGGGGGAGGACTGAAGCTTTCTTT
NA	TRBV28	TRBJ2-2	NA	CASSLEGLKTLGDTGELFF	TGTGCCAGCAGTTTGGAGGGACTCAAAACACTAGGGGACACCGGGGAGCTGTTTTTT
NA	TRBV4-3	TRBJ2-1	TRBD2	CASSQGSGVYNEQFF	TGCGCCAGCAGCCAGGGAAGCGGGGTCTACAATGAGCAGTTCTTC
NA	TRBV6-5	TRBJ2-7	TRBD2	CASSLAGGTYEQYF	TGTGCCAGCAGCCTAGCGGGAGGGACTTACGAGCAGTACTTC
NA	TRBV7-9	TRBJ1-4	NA	CASSLRGRPNEKLFF	TGTGCCAGCAGCCTCCGGGGGAGGCCTAATGAAAAACTGTTTTTT
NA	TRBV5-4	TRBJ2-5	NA	CASSLAGIQETQYF	TGTGCCAGCAGCTTGGCAGGTATCCAAGAGACCCAGTACTTC
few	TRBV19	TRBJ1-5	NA	CASSIFGPNVNQPQHF	TGTGCCAGTAGTATTTTCGGTCCCAACGTGAATCAGCCCCAGCATTTT
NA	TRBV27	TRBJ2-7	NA	CASSLSDSTYEQYF	TGTGCCAGCAGTTTATCGGACAGTACCTACGAGCAGTACTTC
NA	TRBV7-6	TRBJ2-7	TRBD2	CASSSLPLGLAASYEQYF	TGTGCCAGCAGCTCGCTCCCTTTGGGACTAGCGGCTTCCTACGAGCAGTACTTC
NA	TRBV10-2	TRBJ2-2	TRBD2	CASSATSGRANTGELFF	TGCGCCAGCAGTGCAACTAGCGGGAGGGCGAACACCGGGGAGCTGTTTTTT
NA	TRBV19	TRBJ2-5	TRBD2	CASKTGGGTQYF	TGTGCCAGCAAAACGGGAGGGGGGACCCAGTACTTC
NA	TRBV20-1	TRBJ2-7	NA	CSASGFRSSYEQYF	TGCAGTGCTAGTGGATTCCGTAGCTCCTACGAGCAGTACTTC
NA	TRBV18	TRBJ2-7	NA	CASSPSQGIYEQYF	TGTGCCAGCTCACCTTCACAGGGCATCTACGAGCAGTACTTC
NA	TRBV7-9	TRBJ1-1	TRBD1	CASSPMTGYDTEAFF	TGTGCCAGCAGCCCCATGACAGGGTACGACACTGAAGCTTTCTTT
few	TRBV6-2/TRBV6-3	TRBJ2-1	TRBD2	CASSFLAGTSGKFF	TGTGCCAGCAGCTTTCTCGCCGGGACTAGCGGAAAGTTCTTC
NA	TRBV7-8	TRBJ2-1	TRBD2	CASSLRRLAGSYNEQFF	TGTGCCAGCAGCTTAAGGAGACTAGCGGGGAGTTACAATGAGCAGTTCTTC
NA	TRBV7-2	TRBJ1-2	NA	CASSLVGGGTNYGYTF	TGTGCCAGCAGCTTAGTCGGCGGGGGAACTAACTATGGCTACACCTTC
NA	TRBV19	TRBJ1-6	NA	CASSPGTTYNSPLHF	TGTGCCAGTAGTCCAGGGACTACCTATAATTCACCCCTCCACTTT
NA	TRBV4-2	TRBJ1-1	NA	CASSQAGTRSNTEAFF	TGTGCCAGCAGCCAGGCCGGGACACGCAGTAACACTGAAGCTTTCTTT
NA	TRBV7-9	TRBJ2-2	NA	CASSSLRGGELFF	TGTGCCAGCAGCTCCCTACGTGGCGGGGAGCTGTTTTTT
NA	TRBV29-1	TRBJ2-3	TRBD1	CSVEQGAADTQYF	TGCAGCGTTGAACAGGGGGCTGCAGATACGCAGTATTTT
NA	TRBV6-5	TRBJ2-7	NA	CASSYEEPYEQYF	TGTGCCAGCAGTTACGAGGAGCCCTACGAGCAGTACTTC
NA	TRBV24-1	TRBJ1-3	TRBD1	CATSDTGTGKPDTIYF	TGTGCCACCAGTGACACCGGGACAGGGAAGCCGGACACCATATATTTT
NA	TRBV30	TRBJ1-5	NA	CAWDQGPNQPQHF	TGTGCCTGGGATCAGGGTCCCAATCAGCCCCAGCATTTT
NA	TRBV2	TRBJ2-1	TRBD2	CASQKPGLAGAYNEQFF	TGTGCCAGCCAAAAACCGGGACTAGCGGGAGCCTACAATGAGCAGTTCTTC
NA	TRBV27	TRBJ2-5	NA	CASSLFQGSETQYF	TGTGCCAGCAGTTTATTTCAGGGGAGTGAGACCCAGTACTTC
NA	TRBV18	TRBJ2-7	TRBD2	CASSRPLAGGPVEQYF	TGTGCCAGCTCACGGCCACTGGCGGGAGGGCCAGTCGAGCAGTACTTC